The source of this T cell receptor beta chain is a study of cytomegalovirus exposure and HLA in healthy donors. The CDR3 has 12 residues. Germline assignment: CDR1 MNHNS and CDR2 SASEGT. Trimming pared 2 bases from V and 5 bases from J, leaving 6 bases between. Researchers ran the PCR with 60 Vbeta and 13 Jbeta primers. Some clones are missing from TCRdb's copy, which holds only in-frame ones; the method was immunoSEQ multiplex PCR. The sample lists 150,000 to 200,000 clones; about 64% were seen once. The rearrangement uses TRBV6-1 and TRBJ2-5, with D possibly TRBD1 on 6 matching bases. What was sequenced was PBMCs. This TCR was recovered from a man between 50 and 59 years old in good health and CMV-seronegative. As DNA, the CDR3 is TGTGCCAGCAGTGAAAGGGGGGAGACCCAGTACTTC. Protein: CASSERGETQYF.